Each of the 28 T cell receptor beta chains below was sequenced from the same sample in a study of blood T cell repertoires in COVID-19. The repertoire was sequenced with immunoSEQ multiplex PCR; TCRdb's copy has only in-frame clones and lacks some. The data contain around 100,000 clones, around nine tenths of them singletons. Material: peripheral blood. Source of these receptors: a man aged 50-60 years in a cohort sampled during active COVID-19.

The V gene is TRBV3-1 (or the pseudogene TRBV3-2), the J gene TRBJ2-5, with a weak D call TRBD2 (6 bases). The CDR3 covers 14 residues. Germline loops: CDR1 LGHDT, CDR2 YNNKEL (reference sequence). V was shortened by 2 bases and J by 0 bases, with 7 bases between the two germline ends. CDR3 DNA: TGTGCCAGCAGCCAATGGGGGGACCAAGAGACCCAGTACTTC. This gives the protein CASSQWGDQETQYF.

In nucleotides, the CDR3 is TGCAGCGCAGGACAGGAGGCAGACACCATATATTTT. Encoded protein: CSAGQEADTIYF. The V call is TRBV29-1, the J call TRBJ1-3; the match to TRBD1 covers 7 bases. Looked up from germline, CDR1 is SQVTM and CDR2 is ANQGSEA. With V trimmed by 7 bases and J by 8 bases, 8 bases remained unmatched. The CDR3 is 12 amino acids. Full variable domain (rest looked up from reference TRBV29-1 and TRBJ1-3): SAVISQKPSRDICQRGTSLTIQCQVDSQVTMMFWYRQQPGQSLTLIATANQGSEATYESGFVIDKFPISRPNLTFSTLTVSNMSPEDSSIYLCSAGQEADTIYFGEGSWLTVV.

The V gene is TRBV25-1, the J gene TRBJ2-7; 7 bases line up with TRBD1. The V and J ends lost 3 bases and 7 bases, in that order; junction bases with no gene match: 6. The CDR3 covers 13 residues. In germline, CDR1 is MGHDK, CDR2 SYGVNS. This CDR3 is CASSEGTAWEQYF. CDR3 in DNA: TGTGCCAGCAGTGAGGGGACAGCGTGGGAGCAGTACTTC.

The CDR3 is CAISNRRDSSSYNEQFF. The CDR3 nucleotides read TGTGCCATCAGCAACCGCCGGGACAGCAGCTCCTACAATGAGCAGTTCTTC. The gene calls are TRBV10-3 and TRBJ2-1, with 7 bases matching TRBD1. The CDR3 runs 17 residues. Germline-derived CDR1 and CDR2 are ENHRY and SYGVKD. Losses at the gene ends were 6 bases for V and 0 bases for J; bases not matched to a gene: 11.

The gene calls are TRBV28 and TRBJ2-5, with D perhaps TRBD2 (5 bases). Germline loops: CDR1 MDHEN, CDR2 SYDVKM. V was shortened by 3 bases and J by 5 bases, with 13 bases between the two germline ends. The CDR3 covers 14 residues. Here the CDR3 reads CASSLRAKMETQYF. In DNA, the CDR3 is TGTGCCAGCAGTTTGCGGGCGAAGATGGAGACCCAGTACTTC.

The chain carries TRBV4-2 and TRBJ1-5, with 9 bases identical to TRBD1. The germline CDR1 and CDR2 sequences are LGHNA and YNFKEQ. This CDR3 has 16 amino acids. Trimming removed 4 bases from V and 4 bases from J; junction bases left unmatched: 8. The CDR3 region is CASSRNTGTGNQPQHF. CDR3 nucleotides: TGTGCCAGCAGCCGGAACACCGGGACAGGGAATCAGCCCCAGCATTTT.

The chain has TRBV3-1 (or the pseudogene TRBV3-2) and TRBJ2-2, with D perhaps matching TRBD1 (6 bases). The V gene lost 8 bases and the J gene lost 4 bases, with 14 bases spanning the gap. The germline V gene encodes CDR1 LGHDT and CDR2 YNNKEL (reference sequence). This CDR3 region has 14 residues. DNA of the CDR3: TGTGCCAGCCTGAAACAGGGTAGCACCGGGGAGCTGTTTTTT. Amino acid sequence: CASLKQGSTGELFF.

The CDR3 nucleotides read TGTGCCAGCAGCCCGATTGGGACAGGGGGCTATGGCTACACCTTC. Translation: CASSPIGTGGYGYTF. The V and J genes are TRBV3-1 (or the pseudogene TRBV3-2) and TRBJ1-2; 11 bases fit TRBD1. CDR1 LGHDT and CDR2 YNNKEL come from the germline V gene (reference sequence). The CDR3 runs 15 residues. After removal of 4 bases from V and 4 bases from J, the junction contained 5 bases not matched to a gene.

The chain uses TRBV10-3 and TRBJ2-7; 7 nucleotides match TRBD2. Looked up from germline, CDR1 is ENHRY and CDR2 is SYGVKD. Unmatched junction bases numbered 11, after V lost 4 bases and J lost 2 bases. The CDR3 loop spans 16 amino acids. The CDR3, as DNA: TGTGCCATCAGTGGGGGGGGAAACGGTAGACCCTACGAGCAGTACTTC. Its protein product is CAISGGGNGRPYEQYF.

CDR3 sequence reads: CASSEGTASGANVLTF. In DNA, the CDR3 is TGTGCCAGCAGTGAAGGTACAGCCTCTGGGGCCAACGTCCTGACTTTC. The rearrangement links TRBV6-1 to TRBJ2-6; D not certain. CDR3 length: 16 amino acids. V was shortened by 1 base and J by 0 bases, with 7 bases between the two germline ends. Per germline, CDR1 MNHNS and CDR2 SASEGT.

This clone appeared a few times. CDR3 loop: CASSGRTGRTQPQHF. DNA of the CDR3: TGTGCCAGTAGTGGGCGGACAGGGCGTACCCAGCCCCAGCATTTT. This chain uses TRBV19 with TRBJ1-5; 8 bases agree with TRBD1. Trimming cost V 5 bases and J 7 bases; bases outside gene matches: 10. The CDR3 runs to 15 residues. Germline loops: CDR1 LNHDA, CDR2 SQIVND (reference sequence).

The V and J genes are TRBV5-6 and TRBJ1-6; D ambiguous. CDR1 and CDR2 from the germline V gene are SGHDT and YYEEEE. This CDR3 is built from 12 residues. V was pared by 2 bases and J by 8 bases, with 5 bases between. The CDR3 DNA follows: TGTGCCAGCAGCTTTCCGGATTCACCCCTCCACTTT. Protein sequence: CASSFPDSPLHF.

The rearrangement joins TRBV3-1 (or the pseudogene TRBV3-2) to TRBJ1-2; D is possibly TRBD1 (6 bases). This CDR3 is 13 amino acids long. Looked up from germline, CDR1 is LGHDT and CDR2 is YNNKEL (reference sequence). The V and J ends lost 5 bases and 8 bases respectively, with 15 bases between them. The CDR3 region has the DNA TGTGCCAGCAGCAGAGAACAGGGATGGGGCTACACCTTC. It codes for CASSREQGWGYTF.

The rearrangement joins TRBV29-1 to TRBJ2-2; D unclear. Trimming removed 4 bases at V and 6 bases at J, with 9 bases between. The CDR3 consists of 12 residues. Germline lookup yields CDR1 SQVTM and CDR2 ANQGSEA. The DNA of the CDR3 is TGCAGCGTTGTGTCCGCGTCCGGGGAGCTGTTTTTT. Translated, it gives CSVVSASGELFF.

V usage is TRBV10-3 and J usage is TRBJ2-7; D ambiguous. CDR1 and CDR2 (germline): ENHRY, SYGVKD. Trimming cost V 4 bases and J 1 base, with 14 bases left between them. The CDR3 contains 15 residues. CDR3 nucleotide sequence: TGTGCCATCAGTGCCGGGTCCGCTGGATCCTACGAGCAGTACGTC. The encoded protein is CAISAGSAGSYEQYV.

The chain couples TRBV10-2 to TRBJ2-5; 7 nucleotides match TRBD2. The CDR3 totals 15 residues. V gave up 6 bases and J gave up 2 bases; unmatched junction bases: 9. CDR1 and CDR2 (germline): WSHSY, SAAADI. Written as DNA, the CDR3 is TGCGCCAGCAGAGCTGGGAGCGGGGCTCAAGAGACCCAGTACTTC. Translated, it gives CASRAGSGAQETQYF.

The chain has TRBV2 and TRBJ1-2, with TRBD1 identical over 11 bases. V was clipped by 7 bases and J by 4 bases; unmatched bases: 8. Germline V gene data show CDR1 as SNHLY and CDR2 as FYNNEI. The CDR3 has 15 residues. For the CDR3, the DNA is TGTGCCAGCACTCCACGGACAGGGGGCACCTATGGCTACACCTTC. As protein: CASTPRTGGTYGYTF.

The chain links TRBV6-1 to TRBJ1-1; perhaps TRBD1 as D (6 bases). V lost 3 bases, J lost 11 bases, and 13 bases lay in between. The germline V gene has CDR1 MNHNS and CDR2 SASEGT. The length of the CDR3 is 12 residues. CDR3 sequence reads: CASSELQGVAFF. CDR3 nucleotide sequence: TGTGCCAGCAGTGAGTTACAGGGAGTGGCTTTCTTT.

The rearrangement uses TRBV6-2 or TRBV6-3 and TRBJ1-1; D gene unclear. V lost 4 bases to trimming and J lost 4 bases, with 10 bases between them. Germline CDR1 is MNHEY and CDR2 is SVGEGT. CDR3 length: 13 residues. In DNA form, the CDR3 reads TGTGCCAGCAGTTTGGCTAGCGGCACTGAAGCTTTCTTT. This sequence encodes CASSLASGTEAFF.

The chain recombines TRBV19 with TRBJ2-2; D unresolved. CDR3 length equals 13 residues. Germline V gene sequence: CDR1 LNHDA, CDR2 SQIVND (reference sequence). Trimming pared 3 bases from V and 5 bases from J, leaving 7 bases between. The CDR3 nucleotides are TGTGCCAGTAGTATCTCCGGGACCGGGGAGCTGTTTTTT. Protein: CASSISGTGELFF. The full variable domain, with the rest looked up from reference TRBV19 and TRBJ2-2, is DGGITQSPKYLFRKEGQNVTLSCEQNLNHDAMYWYRQDPGQGLRLIYYSQIVNDFQKGDIAEGYSVSREKKESFPLTVTSAQKNPTAFYLCASSISGTGELFFGEGSRLTVL.

The chain is built from TRBV28 and TRBJ1-2; unclear D gene. V dropped 5 bases and J dropped 4 bases, with 14 bases sitting between them. The length of the CDR3 is 14 residues. Germline assignment: CDR1 MDHEN and CDR2 SYDVKM. Here the CDR3 DNA reads TGTGCCAGCAGTCTAGGAGCAGCAATCTATGGCTACACCTTC. Its protein product is CASSLGAAIYGYTF.

The V and J genes are TRBV11-3 and TRBJ1-4; D ambiguous. CDR3 size: 13 residues. Looked up from germline, CDR1 is SGHNT and CDR2 is YENEEA. Trimming removed 0 bases at V and 10 bases at J, with 9 bases between. This chain's CDR3 is CASSLDRFGKLFF. The CDR3 DNA sequence: TGTGCCAGCAGCTTAGACAGATTTGGAAAACTGTTTTTT. Full variable domain (rest looked up from reference TRBV11-3 and TRBJ1-4): EAGVVQSPRYKIIEKKQPVAFWCNPISGHNTLYWYLQNLGQGPELLIRYENEEAVDDSQLPKDRFSAERLKGVDSTLKIQPAELGDSAVYLCASSLDRFGKLFFGSGTQLSVL.

There are a few counts of this clone. This chain joins TRBV7-2 and TRBJ1-2; D perhaps matches TRBD1 (6 bases). The V and J ends lost 5 bases and 9 bases respectively, with 25 bases between them. This CDR3 contains 16 residues. Germline V lookup: CDR1 SGHTA, CDR2 FQGNSA. This chain's CDR3 is CASSVSTQTQGLSYTF. The CDR3 nucleotides read TGTGCCAGCAGCGTAAGCACACAAACACAGGGTTTGAGCTACACCTTC.

This sequence joins TRBV4-3 and TRBJ1-2, with D possibly matching TRBD1 (6 bases). Germline CDR1 reads LGHNA; CDR2 reads YSLEER. The CDR3 is 15 residues long. Trimming stripped 1 base from V and 4 bases from J, with 13 bases between. DNA for the CDR3: TGCGCCAGCAGCCAAGTAGATGGGGGCCCCTATGGCTACACCTTC. Encoded protein: CASSQVDGGPYGYTF.

The chain recombines TRBV2 with TRBJ2-3, with D perhaps TRBD2 (7 bases). Deletions cut 7 bases from V and 2 bases from J, with 13 bases between. The germline CDR1 and CDR2 sequences are SNHLY and FYNNEI. This CDR3 is built from 14 residues. The CDR3 region is CASKGGPHTDTQYF. The CDR3 DNA sequence: TGTGCCAGCAAGGGGGGGCCTCACACAGATACGCAGTATTTT. Variable domain in full (rest from reference TRBV2 and TRBJ2-3): EPEVTQTPSHQVTQMGQEVILRCVPISNHLYFYWYRQILGQKVEFLVSFYNNEISEKSEIFDDQFSVERPDGSNFTLKIRSTKLEDSAMYFCASKGGPHTDTQYFGPGTRLTVL.

CDR3 nucleotide sequence: TGTGCCAGCAGGGGACAGGGACACACTGAAGCTTTCTTT. Amino acid sequence: CASRGQGHTEAFF. The chain is built from TRBV6-5 and TRBJ1-1; the match to TRBD1 covers 9 bases. Germline values: CDR1 MNHEY, CDR2 SVGAGI. With V trimmed by 6 bases and J by 3 bases, 2 bases remained unmatched. This CDR3 contains 13 residues.

The chain combines TRBV19 with TRBJ2-7, with 7 bases identical to TRBD2. After removal of 3 bases from V and 2 bases from J, the junction contained 4 bases not matched to a gene. CDR3 size: 14 residues. The V gene's germline CDR1 is LNHDA and CDR2 SQIVND (reference sequence). The CDR3 region is CASSIVRGAYEQYF. CDR3 nucleotide sequence: TGTGCCAGTAGTATTGTTCGGGGGGCCTACGAGCAGTACTTC. Full variable domain (missing parts from reference TRBV19 and TRBJ2-7): DGGITQSPKYLFRKEGQNVTLSCEQNLNHDAMYWYRQDPGQGLRLIYYSQIVNDFQKGDIAEGYSVSREKKESFPLTVTSAQKNPTAFYLCASSIVRGAYEQYFGPGTRLTVT.

The chain uses TRBV10-2 and TRBJ1-5, with D unresolved. Germline V gene lookup returns CDR1 WSHSY and CDR2 SAAADI. V was cut by 0 bases and J by 5 bases, with 8 bases left in between. The length of the CDR3 is 14 residues. The CDR3 region is CASSESGSYQPQHF. The CDR3 DNA sequence: TGCGCCAGCAGTGAGTCGGGGAGTTATCAGCCCCAGCATTTT.